A single sample gave rise to the 19 T cell receptor beta chains below, sequenced in a study of OX40 agonist ivuxolimab in advanced cancers. The method was the immunoSEQ multiplex PCR assay. TCRdb took this table from immuneACCESS and kept in-frame rearrangements with V and J called. Such tables lack part of the clones; where checked against another copy, unresolved V genes explain under half of the gap, and the rest is unexplained. This sample lists about 26,000 clones; over 80% were detected once. About 26% of the sample belongs to the ten largest clones. Sequenced here: CD4+ or CD8+ T cells sorted from blood, sampled in a trial of the OX40 agonist ivuxolimab. These receptors all come from an adult with an advanced solid tumor such as melanoma, head and neck, liver or kidney cancer.

This chain joins TRBV4-1 and TRBJ1-4, with a weak D call TRBD1 (5 bases). The CDR3 is 15 residues long. V lost 6 bases, J lost 0 bases, and 11 bases lay in between. The germline CDR1 and CDR2 sequences are MGHRA and YSYEKL. CDR3 in DNA: TGCGCCAGCAGGGAAGTGGGGGCAACTAATGAAAAACTGTTTTTT. This sequence encodes CASREVGATNEKLFF.

This sequence joins TRBV19 and TRBJ2-5; D might be TRBD2 (7 bases). Germline V lookup: CDR1 LNHDA, CDR2 SQIVND (reference sequence). This CDR3 is built from 13 residues. Between the trimmed V and J ends, which lost 9 bases and 4 bases, there was a span of 15 bases. CDR3 sequence: CASSYGGLETQYF. For the CDR3, the DNA is TGTGCCAGCTCTTACGGGGGGCTAGAGACCCAGTACTTC.

V and J are TRBV4-1 and TRBJ2-7, with D perhaps matching TRBD2 (6 bases). The CDR3 totals 16 residues. Trimming shortened V by 1 base and J by 6 bases, and 19 bases separated the two germline ends. The germline V gene encodes CDR1 MGHRA and CDR2 YSYEKL. DNA of the CDR3: TGCGCCAGCAGCCAAGGTATCGGGGGAGTTTTGGGCGAGCAGTACTTC. Its translation: CASSQGIGGVLGEQYF.

This clone turned up a few times. This sequence joins TRBV2 and TRBJ2-5; TRBD1 matches at 9 bases. Matching the DNA end better, TRBJ2-7 makes the J call doubtful. This CDR3 contains 15 residues. CDR1 SNHLY and CDR2 FYNNEI come from the germline V gene. In nucleotides, the CDR3 is TGTGCCAGCAGAGCAGGGCGGGACAGGGCCTACGAGCAGTACTTC. This encodes CASRAGRDRAYEQYF.

V and J are TRBV7-2 and TRBJ2-7; D perhaps matches TRBD2 (6 bases). CDR1 is SGHTA and CDR2 is FQGNSA in the germline V gene. V dropped 0 bases and J dropped 2 bases, with 11 bases sitting between them. The CDR3 covers 15 residues. CDR3 sequence: CASSLAPSGAYEQYF. For the CDR3, the DNA is TGTGCCAGCAGCTTAGCGCCGTCGGGAGCCTACGAGCAGTACTTC.

This rearrangement joins TRBV5-4 to TRBJ2-1; 9 nucleotides match TRBD1. Per germline, CDR1 SGHNT and CDR2 YYREEE (reference sequence). Trimming took 4 bases from V and 2 from J; bases not matched to a gene: 4. The CDR3 totals 15 residues. CDR3: CASSPDRGAYNEQFF. CDR3 nucleotides: TGTGCCAGCAGCCCTGACAGGGGGGCCTACAATGAGCAGTTCTTC.

The DNA for the CDR3 is TGTGCCAGCAGCCGTGAGGTAGGGGTCTACGAGCAGTACTTC. Its protein is CASSREVGVYEQYF. This chain links TRBV5-4 with TRBJ2-7; tentative D call: TRBD1 (5 bases). In germline, CDR1 is SGHNT, CDR2 YYREEE (reference sequence). This CDR3 has 14 amino acids. V lost 4 bases and J lost 3, with 14 bases in between.

V gene TRBV25-1 combines with J gene TRBJ2-1; D may match TRBD1 or TRBD2 (5 bases each). The ends were cut back, 8 bases at V and 8 bases at J, with 19 bases in the middle. The CDR3 extends over 14 amino acids. Germline V gene data show CDR1 as MGHDK and CDR2 as SYGVNS. CDR3 loop: CASVHGTQWDEQFF. In nucleotides, the CDR3 is TGTGCCAGCGTACACGGGACCCAATGGGATGAGCAGTTCTTC.

The genes are TRBV7-8 and TRBJ1-2; possible D gene TRBD1, 5 bases. Germline assignment: CDR1 SGHVS and CDR2 FQNEAQ. The CDR3 runs 16 residues. V dropped 5 bases and J dropped 5 bases, with 21 bases sitting between them. The CDR3 protein is CASSQATKIGDYGYTF. The CDR3 DNA reads TGTGCCAGCAGCCAGGCCACAAAGATAGGGGATTATGGCTACACCTTC.

The V gene is TRBV9, the J gene TRBJ1-2; maybe TRBD1 (5 bases). Deletions cut 0 bases from V and 7 bases from J, with 16 bases between. CDR3 length equals 15 residues. The V gene's germline CDR1 is SGDLS and CDR2 YYNGEE. The CDR3: CASSVGDGMIGGYTF. The CDR3 region has the DNA TGTGCCAGCAGCGTAGGGGACGGCATGATCGGTGGCTACACCTTC.

This chain links TRBV11-2 with TRBJ2-7; tentatively, D is TRBD2 (5 bases). Germline-derived CDR1 and CDR2 are SGHAT and FQNNGV. The CDR3 covers 13 residues. V lost 3 bases and J 4 bases, leaving 10 bases between the germline ends. The CDR3, as DNA: TGTGCCAGCAGCTTTGAGGACTTTTACGAGCAGTACTTC. It yields the protein CASSFEDFYEQYF.

The rearrangement links TRBV2 to TRBJ1-2; the D is unclear. Per the germline V gene, CDR1 is SNHLY and CDR2 is FYNNEI. Between the trimmed V and J ends, which lost 3 bases and 7 bases, there was a span of 6 bases. The CDR3 is 11 residues long. This chain's CDR3 is CASSDWVGYTF. The CDR3 region has the DNA TGTGCCAGCAGTGATTGGGTTGGCTACACCTTC.

The genes are TRBV6-1 and TRBJ2-7; 7 nucleotides agree with TRBD1. V lost 2 bases, J lost 3 bases, and 4 bases stayed unmatched. Germline V lookup: CDR1 MNHNS, CDR2 SASEGT. The CDR3 extends over 14 amino acids. CDR3 DNA sequence: TGTGCCAGCAGTGAAAGTGGACAGGACTACGAGCAGTACTTC. Residues: CASSESGQDYEQYF.

The genes are TRBV19 and TRBJ2-7, with a tentative D call TRBD1 (5 bases). V dropped 3 bases and J dropped 4 bases, with 10 bases sitting between them. CDR1 and CDR2 from the germline V gene are LNHDA and SQIVND (reference sequence). The length of the CDR3 is 13 residues. CDR3: CASSIGHLYEQYF. The CDR3 DNA follows: TGTGCCAGTAGTATCGGACACCTGTACGAGCAGTACTTC. Drawing the rest from reference TRBV19 and TRBJ2-7, the complete variable domain is DGGITQSPKYLFRKEGQNVTLSCEQNLNHDAMYWYRQDPGQGLRLIYYSQIVNDFQKGDIAEGYSVSREKKESFPLTVTSAQKNPTAFYLCASSIGHLYEQYFGPGTRLTVT.

The rearrangement uses TRBV6-8 and TRBJ2-1; TRBD2 agrees at 8 bases. V shed 6 bases and J 2 bases; nucleotides not matched to a gene: 18. The CDR3 totals 19 residues. Germline V gives CDR1 MNHGY, CDR2 SAAAGT. The CDR3 reads CASRPPGLGPRMAYNEQFF. In DNA, the CDR3 is TGTGCCAGCAGGCCCCCGGGACTAGGCCCTCGTATGGCCTACAATGAGCAGTTCTTC.

This chain connects TRBV14 to TRBJ1-1, with D hard to call. The V gene's germline CDR1 is SGHDN and CDR2 FVKESK. CDR3 length equals 13 residues. V lost 1 base and J 2 bases, leaving 5 bases between the germline ends. The CDR3 region is CASSQGANTEAFF. The CDR3 DNA reads as TGTGCCAGCAGCCAAGGAGCAAACACTGAAGCTTTCTTT.

This clone has more than one count but fewer than ten. This chain joins TRBV4-3 and TRBJ2-6; D may match TRBD1 or TRBD2 (7 bases each). The CDR3 runs 17 residues. V lost 6 bases and J lost 1, with 16 bases in between. Germline V lookup: CDR1 LGHNA, CDR2 YSLEER. CDR3 region: CASRGAGGGSGANVLTF. DNA of the CDR3: TGCGCCAGCAGAGGGGCAGGGGGGGGATCTGGGGCCAACGTCCTGACTTTC.

The chain has TRBV5-4 and TRBJ2-7; 10 bases map to TRBD1. V was clipped by 0 bases and J by 7 bases; unmatched bases: 7. The CDR3 has 15 amino acids. In germline, CDR1 is SGHNT, CDR2 YYREEE (reference sequence). The CDR3 region has the DNA TGTGCCAGCAGCTTGGAGGGGACAGGGGAAACAGAGCAGTACTTC. Residues: CASSLEGTGETEQYF.

The V call is TRBV2, the J call TRBJ2-2; D not certain. CDR1 and CDR2 from the germline V gene are SNHLY and FYNNEI. The V and J ends lost 8 bases and 0 bases respectively, with 13 bases between them. The CDR3 runs to 15 residues. CDR3 DNA sequence: TGTGCCAGCGTGACCGACGATGCGAACACCGGGGAGCTGTTTTTT. It specifies CASVTDDANTGELFF.